This T cell receptor beta chain was obtained from a study of blood T cells in healthy people across ages. A second PCR of roughly 7 to 11 cycles used a sample-barcoded 5' primer and a J-beta primer mix. Each cDNA was tagged by a template-switch adaptor containing 12 random nucleotides. TCRdb processed the 5' RACE reads anew with MiXCR; each CDR3 protein has one entry. This table holds around 700,000 distinct CDR3 sequences, just under 25% found once. The CDR3 totals 14 residues. A note on this clonotype: Its antigen remains unknown.

Study-level points and caveats: A strong correlation was found between TCR beta diversity and the percentage of naive T cells.

These sequences were also reported in another study, on T cells of mothers and their children. That report notes: Sequencing got over 9 million TCR beta CDR3 reads from each mother and around 3 million from each child. The overlap seen between related mothers and children slightly exceeded that of unrelated pairs, though not significantly.

This clonotype was obtained from a boy between 10 and 17 years old in good health. The V call is TRBV12-3 or TRBV12-4, the J call TRBJ2-1, with D unresolved. The end of the DNA aligns better with TRBJ2-7, so the J call may be wrong. Sequencing used blood. CDR3 DNA sequence: TGTGCCAGCAGTTTGACCACCCCGGGCCACGAGCAGTACTTC. As protein: CASSLTTPGHEQYF.